This T cell receptor beta chain derives from a study of PD-1 blockade in classical Hodgkin lymphoma. Findings and caveats of the study: There remain no defined causes for the repertoire differences, which possibly reflect disease activity or prior therapy.

Libraries were prepared by immunoSEQ multiplex PCR; TCRdb keeps only in-frame clonotypes and omits some of them. The sample records around 31,000 clones, around 81% being singletons. As to this clone: Its target is unknown.

Time point of the sample: cycle 4 day 1 (C4D1), after 5 to 7 weeks of nivolumab. Every patient experienced relapse after autologous stem cell transplantation, and brentuximab vedotin exposure varied. Germline assignment: CDR1 SGHDT and CDR2 YYEEEE. Trimming left V 2 bases short and J 1 base short, with 6 bases between. The CDR3 contains 13 residues. The clonotype comes from a human donor with classical Hodgkin lymphoma. The chain couples TRBV5-6 to TRBJ1-1; D not resolved. The starting material was peripheral blood mononuclear cells (PBMCs), obtained before the fourth cycle of nivolumab. Here the CDR3 reads CASSLTENTEAFF. The CDR3 DNA follows: TGTGCCAGCAGCTTAACAGAGAACACTGAAGCTTTCTTT.